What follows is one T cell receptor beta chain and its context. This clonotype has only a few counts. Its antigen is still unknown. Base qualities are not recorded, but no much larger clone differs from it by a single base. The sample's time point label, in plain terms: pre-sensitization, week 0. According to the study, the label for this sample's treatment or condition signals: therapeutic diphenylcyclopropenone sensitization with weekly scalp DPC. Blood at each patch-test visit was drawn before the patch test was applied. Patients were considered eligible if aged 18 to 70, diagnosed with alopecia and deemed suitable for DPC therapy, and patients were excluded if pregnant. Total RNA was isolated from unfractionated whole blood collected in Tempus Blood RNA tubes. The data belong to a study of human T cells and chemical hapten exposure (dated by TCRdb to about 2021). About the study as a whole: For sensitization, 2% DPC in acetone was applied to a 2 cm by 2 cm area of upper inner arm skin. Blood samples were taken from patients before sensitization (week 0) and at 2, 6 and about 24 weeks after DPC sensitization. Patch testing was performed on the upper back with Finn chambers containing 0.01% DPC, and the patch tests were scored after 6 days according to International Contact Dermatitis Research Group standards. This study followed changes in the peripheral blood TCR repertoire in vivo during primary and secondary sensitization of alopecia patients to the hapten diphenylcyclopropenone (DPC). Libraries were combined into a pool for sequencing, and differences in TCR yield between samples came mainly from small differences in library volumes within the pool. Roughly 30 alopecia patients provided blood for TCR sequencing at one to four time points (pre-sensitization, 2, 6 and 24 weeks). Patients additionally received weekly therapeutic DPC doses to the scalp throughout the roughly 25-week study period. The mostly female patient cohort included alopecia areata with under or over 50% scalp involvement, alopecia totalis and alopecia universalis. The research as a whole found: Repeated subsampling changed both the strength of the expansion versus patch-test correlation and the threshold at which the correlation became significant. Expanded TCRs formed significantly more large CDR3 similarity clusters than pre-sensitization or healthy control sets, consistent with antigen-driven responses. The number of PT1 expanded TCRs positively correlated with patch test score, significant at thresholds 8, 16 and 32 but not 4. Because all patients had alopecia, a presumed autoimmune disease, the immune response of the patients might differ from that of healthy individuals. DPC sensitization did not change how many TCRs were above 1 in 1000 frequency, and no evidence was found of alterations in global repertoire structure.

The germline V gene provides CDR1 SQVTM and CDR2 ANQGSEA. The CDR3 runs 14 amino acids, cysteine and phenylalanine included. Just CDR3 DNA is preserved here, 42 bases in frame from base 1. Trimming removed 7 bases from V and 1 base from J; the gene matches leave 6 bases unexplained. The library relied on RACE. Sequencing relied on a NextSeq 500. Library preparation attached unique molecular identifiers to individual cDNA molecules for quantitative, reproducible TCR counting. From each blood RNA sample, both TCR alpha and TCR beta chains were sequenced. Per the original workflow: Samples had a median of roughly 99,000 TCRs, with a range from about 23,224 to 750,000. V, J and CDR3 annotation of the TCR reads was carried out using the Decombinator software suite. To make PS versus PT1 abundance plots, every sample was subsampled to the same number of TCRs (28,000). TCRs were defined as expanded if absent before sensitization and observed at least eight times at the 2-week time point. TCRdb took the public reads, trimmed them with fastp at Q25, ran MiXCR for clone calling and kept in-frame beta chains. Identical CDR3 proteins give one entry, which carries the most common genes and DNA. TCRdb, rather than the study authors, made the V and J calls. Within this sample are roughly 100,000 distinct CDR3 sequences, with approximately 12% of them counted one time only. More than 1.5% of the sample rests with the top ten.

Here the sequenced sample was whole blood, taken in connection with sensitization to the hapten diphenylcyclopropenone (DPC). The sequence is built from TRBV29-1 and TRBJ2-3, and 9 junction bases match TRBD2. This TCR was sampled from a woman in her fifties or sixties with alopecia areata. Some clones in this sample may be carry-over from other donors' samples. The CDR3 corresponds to CSARLAGRTDTQYF. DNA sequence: TGCAGCGCCCGTCTAGCGGGGCGCACAGATACGCAGTATTTT.